This T cell receptor (beta chain) came from a study of control samples from healthy donors and cancer patients. Data came from immunoSEQ multiplex PCR; TCRdb stores just in-frame clones and leaves some out. The sample lists fewer than 200,000 clones; approximately 95% were seen once. The ends lost 4 bases at V and 3 bases at J; junction bases unmatched: 5. Germline V CDR1 and CDR2: KGHSH, LQKENI. The CDR3 is 14 amino acids. This rearrangement joins TRBV18 to TRBJ2-7; 8 positions agree with TRBD1. This TCR was recovered from a man younger than 30 in good health. Sequencing was carried out using blood. The CDR3 nucleotides read TGTGCCAGCTCACGCGGACAGGGCCTCTACGAGCAGTACTTC. Protein product: CASSRGQGLYEQYF.